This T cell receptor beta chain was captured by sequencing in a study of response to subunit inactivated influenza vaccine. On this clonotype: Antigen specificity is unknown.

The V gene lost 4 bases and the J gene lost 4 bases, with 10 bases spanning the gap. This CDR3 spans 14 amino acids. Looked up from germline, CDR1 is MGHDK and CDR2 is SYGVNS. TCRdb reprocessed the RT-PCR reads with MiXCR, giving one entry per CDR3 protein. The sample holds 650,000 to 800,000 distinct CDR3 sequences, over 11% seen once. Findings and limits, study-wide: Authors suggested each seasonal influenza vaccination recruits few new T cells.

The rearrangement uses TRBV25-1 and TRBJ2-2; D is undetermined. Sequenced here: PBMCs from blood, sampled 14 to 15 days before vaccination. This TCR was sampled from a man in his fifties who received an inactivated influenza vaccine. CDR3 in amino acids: CASSGPLGTGELFF. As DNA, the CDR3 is TGTGCCAGCAGTGGACCTCTGGGCACCGGGGAGCTGTTTTTT.